These T cell receptor beta chains were read from a single sample in a study of T cells in Graves' hyperthyroidism and ophthalmopathy. Via MiXCR, TCRdb re-called the multiplex PCR reads, giving one row per CDR3 protein. The sample includes about 560,000 distinct CDR3 sequences, 15% to 20% of them seen just once. The sample taken for sequencing was blood. Receptors originate from a woman under 30 with Graves' hyperthyroidism. Both conserved end residues are part of each CDR3. Each record gives: clone size, V gene, J gene, D gene, CDR3 DNA, CDR3 protein. D genes are given only for firm matches. Size values are once, few and many counts, or a class for expanded clones, and some rows have none.

many	TRBV28	TRBJ2-3	-	TGTGCCAGCAGTCCGTCCGGGGCTACTGATACGCAGTATTTT	CASSPSGATDTQYF
-	TRBV4-1	TRBJ1-3	-	TGCGCCAGCAGCCAGCCCCGGACAGTTGGAAACACCATATATTTT	CASSQPRTVGNTIYF
-	TRBV7-8	TRBJ1-5	TRBD1	TGTGCCAGCAGCCCGATACGGACAGGGGAAGGTCTTCAGCCCCAGCATTTT	CASSPIRTGEGLQPQHF
-	TRBV6-2/TRBV6-3	TRBJ2-1	TRBD2	TGTGCCAGCAGTTACCCGATAGGGGTACTAGCGGGGATACACTCCTACAATGAGCAGTTCTTC	CASSYPIGVLAGIHSYNEQFF
-	TRBV24-1	TRBJ2-3	TRBD2	TGTGCCACCACTAGCGGATACAGCACAGATACGCAGTATTTT	CATTSGYSTDTQYF
-	TRBV24-1	TRBJ2-3	TRBD2	TGTGCCACCAGTGATTACAGTAGCGGGAGAGTTGATACGCAGTATTTT	CATSDYSSGRVDTQYF
many	TRBV6-2/TRBV6-3	TRBJ2-7	-	TGTGCCAGCAGTCCCAGTGGGGCCGAGCAGTACTTC	CASSPSGAEQYF
-	TRBV7-6	TRBJ1-5	-	TGTGCCAGCAGCTCTTGGACAGTGTTTCAGCCCCAGCATTTT	CASSSWTVFQPQHF
-	TRBV7-2	TRBJ2-1	-	TGTGCCAGCAGCTTAGCCCTAGCGAGCTACAATGAGCAGTTCTTC	CASSLALASYNEQFF
few	TRBV19	TRBJ2-3	-	TGTGCCAGTAGCCTTATGGGGACGGGCAAGACAGATACGCAGTATTTT	CASSLMGTGKTDTQYF
many	TRBV11-3	TRBJ2-1	TRBD2	TGTGCCAGCAGCCCGGACCTAGCGGGTAACAATGAGCAGTTCTTC	CASSPDLAGNNEQFF
-	TRBV29-1	TRBJ2-1	-	TGCAGCGTCGTAACAGGAGACAATGAGCAGTTCTTC	CSVVTGDNEQFF
-	TRBV15	TRBJ2-1	TRBD2	TGTGCCACCAGCAATCTAGCGGACTACAATGAGCAGTTCTTC	CATSNLADYNEQFF
-	TRBV6-2/TRBV6-3	TRBJ2-1	TRBD2	TGTGCCAGCACTAGCGGGGGAGGGGAGCAGTTCTTC	CASTSGGGEQFF
-	TRBV20-1	TRBJ2-1	TRBD2	TGCAGTGCTAGAGTCATGACTAGCGGGCCTGTGCGGAATGAGCAGTTCTTC	CSARVMTSGPVRNEQFF
-	TRBV18	TRBJ2-5	TRBD2	TGTGCCAGCTCAACCGGGACTAGCGGGAGGCGTCAAGAGACCCAGTACTTC	CASSTGTSGRRQETQYF
-	TRBV29-1	TRBJ2-1	TRBD2	TGCAGCGCTTATACTCCGGGACTAGTACGCTACAATGAGCAGTTCTTC	CSAYTPGLVRYNEQFF
-	TRBV7-9	TRBJ1-4	TRBD1	TGTGCCAGCAGCTTAGAAATTTGGGGACAGCCTAATGAAAAACTGTTTTTT	CASSLEIWGQPNEKLFF
many	TRBV20-1	TRBJ1-1	-	TGCAGTGCCCCCGGACGGTTGAACACTGAAGCTTTCTTT	CSAPGRLNTEAFF
-	TRBV30	TRBJ2-3	-	TGTGCCTGGAGTGTAGGGACAAGGGGCACAGATACGCAGTATTTT	CAWSVGTRGTDTQYF
many	TRBV2	TRBJ2-5	-	TGTGCCAGCCGATATAGCGATTCGAAGGAGACCCAGTACTTC	CASRYSDSKETQYF
-	TRBV27	TRBJ2-1	TRBD1	TGTGCCAGCAGTTTTACCGGGACAGGGGTCGTTTTATCCTACAATGAGCAGTTCTTC	CASSFTGTGVVLSYNEQFF
many	TRBV2	TRBJ2-1	-	TGTGCCTCATCGACAGGGGAGGGTGAGCAGTTCTTC	CASSTGEGEQFF
-	TRBV5-6	TRBJ2-7	-	TGTGCCAGCAGCCCACGACAGGCCGCCTACGAGCAGTACTTC	CASSPRQAAYEQYF
many	TRBV10-3	TRBJ1-5	-	TGTGCCATCAGTGATCTTACTAATCAGCCCCAGCATTTT	CAISDLTNQPQHF
-	TRBV28	TRBJ2-7	TRBD2	TGTGCCAGCAGTCCGAGTGGACTAGCGGGAGGCTACGAGCAGTACTTC	CASSPSGLAGGYEQYF
once	TRBV20-1	TRBJ2-5	TRBD2	TGCAGTGCGCAACGGGGGGGCCCGAGGGAGACCCAGTACTTC	CSAQRGGPRETQYF
-	TRBV14	TRBJ1-1	TRBD1	TGTGCCAGCAGCCAAGTGGGAGGGGGCGCTGAAGCTTTCTTT	CASSQVGGGAEAFF
many	TRBV3-1	TRBJ2-3	-	TGTGCCAGCAGCCAAGGTAGCGTGGGCGACACAGATACGCAGTATTTT	CASSQGSVGDTDTQYF
few	TRBV7-9	TRBJ2-2	-	TGTGCCAGTTGGACTGGAAACACCGGGGAGCTGTTTTTT	CASWTGNTGELFF
many	TRBV3-1	TRBJ2-3	TRBD2	TGTGCCAGCACCCCAGGGCCCGGGGCTAGCGGGAGTAGGGCGCAGTATTTT	CASTPGPGASGSRAQYF
many	TRBV20-1	TRBJ2-1	TRBD2	TGCAGTGCTAGAGCGGCTAGCGGATACAATGAGCAGTTCTTC	CSARAASGYNEQFF
few	TRBV24-1	TRBJ2-7	TRBD2	TGTGCCACCAGTGAGGGAGGACTAGCGGGGTCCTACGAGCAGTACTTC	CATSEGGLAGSYEQYF
-	TRBV20-1	TRBJ2-1	TRBD2	TGCAGTGCTGACCGGGGATTAGGGCGGGAGAGGGGTAACAATGAGCAGTTCTTC	CSADRGLGRERGNNEQFF
-	TRBV6-5	TRBJ1-1	-	TGTGCCAGCAGTTACGCCACGAACACTGAAGCTTTCTTT	CASSYATNTEAFF
few	TRBV7-9	TRBJ2-1	-	TGTGCCAGCCATATGGGGGGAGAGCAGTTCTTC	CASHMGGEQFF
few	TRBV20-1	TRBJ1-2	TRBD1	TGCAGTGCTAGAGGGGACAGGGATTATGGCTACACCTTC	CSARGDRDYGYTF
many	TRBV20-1	TRBJ1-5	-	TGCAGTGCAACTATTCGGACCGGCCATCAGCCCCAGCATTTT	CSATIRTGHQPQHF
many	TRBV12-3/TRBV12-4	TRBJ2-2	TRBD1	TGTGCCAGCAGTTTTTTTGGACAGGGGGCCGGGGAGCTGTTTTTT	CASSFFGQGAGELFF
many	TRBV6-1	TRBJ1-1	-	TGTGCCAGCAGTTACCTTAACTGGAACATACGATTAAACACTGAAGCTTTCTTT	CASSYLNWNIRLNTEAFF
few	TRBV27	TRBJ2-7	TRBD2	TGTGCCAGCAGTTCCCGATTTGCGGGAGGATTCTACGAGCAGTACTTC	CASSSRFAGGFYEQYF
-	TRBV28	TRBJ1-5	-	TGTGCCAGCACCCCCCCAGGGGCCAATCAGCCCCAGCATTTT	CASTPPGANQPQHF
-	TRBV2	TRBJ2-2	-	TGTGCCAGCAGTGAAACCAGCGGGAACACCGGGGAGCTGTTTTTT	CASSETSGNTGELFF